Each of the 14 T cell receptor beta chains below was sequenced from the same sample in a study of monozygotic twins with inflammatory bowel disease. TCRdb reanalyzed the 5' RACE reads, giving one entry per CDR3 protein sequence and no DNA. Found here are about 330,000 distinct CDR3 sequences; the top ten clones hold over 2%. The sequenced sample consisted of blood. These receptors came from a human donor with ulcerative colitis or Crohn's disease, or a healthy co-twin of an affected twin (not recorded which).

This chain uses TRBV5-1 with TRBJ2-7. This CDR3 has 14 amino acids. The V gene's germline CDR1 is SGHRS and CDR2 YFSETQ. The CDR3 region is CASGLRTETYEQYF.

The chain couples TRBV20-1 to TRBJ2-3; without DNA, the TCRdb call of TRBD1 cannot be checked. The CDR3 is made up of 14 amino acids. The V gene's germline CDR1 is DFQATT and CDR2 SNEGSKA (reference sequence). The CDR3 protein is CSARDSGAPPTQYF.

The chain combines TRBV6-5 with TRBJ2-1; TCRdb selects TRBD1, and the lack of DNA leaves this call unchecked. The CDR3 has 12 amino acids. The germline CDR1 and CDR2 sequences are MNHEY and SVGAGI. This CDR3 reads CASSREDGRQFF.

The rearrangement uses TRBV5-5 and TRBJ2-5; the TCRdb call, TRBD2, lacks DNA for checking. CDR3 length: 14 residues. Germline V lookup: CDR1 SGHKS, CDR2 YYEKEE (reference sequence). CDR3 residues: CASSLGRESETQYF.

The genes are TRBV5-1 and TRBJ1-2; absent DNA, TCRdb's TRBD1 call cannot be checked. CDR3 length: 14 residues. From germline, CDR1 is SGHRS and CDR2 YFSETQ. The CDR3 region is CASSIGTADYGYTF.

Here the CDR3 reads CASSGYGLAGGAAGEQFF. The rearrangement joins TRBV6-2 or TRBV6-3 to TRBJ2-1; TCRdb's D call of TRBD2 is untestable without DNA. CDR3 size: 18 residues. The germline CDR1 and CDR2 sequences are MNHEY and SVGEGT.

The chain is built from TRBV28 and TRBJ2-7; the D call from TCRdb, TRBD1, cannot be confirmed without DNA. The germline V gene has CDR1 MDHEN and CDR2 SYDVKM. This CDR3 is built from 14 residues. The chain's CDR3 is CASNTPGRSYEQYF.

The CDR3 spells CASSQVAYNEQFF. The rearrangement links TRBV4-3 to TRBJ2-1. The length of the CDR3 is 13 residues. Germline CDR1 LGHNA, CDR2 YSLEER.

V is TRBV20-1 and J is TRBJ2-3; the TRBD1 assignment by TCRdb is unverifiable without DNA. Germline lookup yields CDR1 DFQATT and CDR2 SNEGSKA (reference sequence). This CDR3 has 14 residues. CDR3 amino acids: CSVLFRSSTDTQYF.

This chain's CDR3 is CSVVPNDEAFF. The chain links TRBV29-1 to TRBJ1-1. The CDR3 has 11 residues. Looked up from germline, CDR1 is SQVTM and CDR2 is ANQGSEA. Supplemented by reference TRBV29-1 and TRBJ1-1, the full variable domain reads SAVISQKPSRDICQRGTSLTIQCQVDSQVTMMFWYRQQPGQSLTLIATANQGSEATYESGFVIDKFPISRPNLTFSTLTVSNMSPEDSSIYLCSVVPNDEAFFGQGTRLTVV.

This chain connects TRBV6-2 or TRBV6-3 to TRBJ1-2; no DNA is available, so the TRBD1 call from TCRdb remains unchecked. The CDR3 covers 14 residues. Looked up from germline, CDR1 is MNHEY and CDR2 is SVGEGT. The CDR3 loop is CASSSSQGNYGYTF.

The CDR3 loop reads CASGRTAGSTDTQYF. The rearrangement uses TRBV6-1 and TRBJ2-3; lacking DNA, the TRBD2 call made by TCRdb goes unchecked. This CDR3 is 15 amino acids long. Germline assignment: CDR1 MNHNS and CDR2 SASEGT.

The chain links TRBV9 to TRBJ2-6; TCRdb picks TRBD2, but there is no DNA to check that call. Germline CDR1 SGDLS, CDR2 YYNGEE. The CDR3 runs 17 residues. This CDR3 is CASSPRLASAGANVLTF.

The rearrangement links TRBV10-3 to TRBJ2-2. The CDR3 sequence is 11 residues long. In germline, CDR1 is ENHRY, CDR2 SYGVKD. This CDR3 is CAISETGELFF.